Reported below is one T cell receptor (beta chain). CDR1 is KGHSH, CDR2 LQKENI, per germline. V lost 6 bases to trimming and J lost 3 bases; unmatched junction nucleotides: 10. The CDR3 runs to 15 residues. Recruitment covered about 25 US areas and drew participants whose ages spanned roughly 18 to 100 years. The table came from immunoSEQ multiplex PCR; TCRdb's copy has only in-frame clones and leaves some out. The table lists about 300,000 clones, over 75% of them singletons. The sample is drawn from a study of blood T cell repertoires in COVID-19. The rearrangement links TRBV18 to TRBJ2-5, with 7 bases aligning to TRBD1. The origin of this receptor is a man younger than 45 who had recovered from COVID-19. Sample: PBMCs or T cells enriched from blood (not recorded which). This CDR3 reads CASSPGTDLEETQYF. In DNA form, the CDR3 reads TGTGCCAGCTCCCCCGGGACAGACCTAGAAGAGACCCAGTACTTC. The variable domain in full, completed from reference TRBV18 and TRBJ2-5, reads NAGVMQNPRHLVRRRGQEARLRCSPMKGHSHVYWYRQLPEEGLKFMVYLQKENIIDESGMPKERFSAEFPKEGPSILRIQQVVRGDSAAYFCASSPGTDLEETQYFGPGTRLLVL.